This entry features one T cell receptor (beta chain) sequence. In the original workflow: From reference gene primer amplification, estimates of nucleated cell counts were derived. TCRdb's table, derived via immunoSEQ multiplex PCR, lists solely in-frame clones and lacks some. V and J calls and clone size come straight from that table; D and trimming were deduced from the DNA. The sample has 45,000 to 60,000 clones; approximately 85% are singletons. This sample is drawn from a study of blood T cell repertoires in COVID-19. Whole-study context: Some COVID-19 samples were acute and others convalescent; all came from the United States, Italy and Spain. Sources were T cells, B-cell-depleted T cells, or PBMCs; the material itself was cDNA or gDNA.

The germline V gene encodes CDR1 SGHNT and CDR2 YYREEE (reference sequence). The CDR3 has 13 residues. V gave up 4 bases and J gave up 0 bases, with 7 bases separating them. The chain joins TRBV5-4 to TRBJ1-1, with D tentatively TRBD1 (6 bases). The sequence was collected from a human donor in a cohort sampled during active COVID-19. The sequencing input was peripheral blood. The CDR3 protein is CASSPGVNTEAFF. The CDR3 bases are TGTGCCAGCAGCCCAGGGGTGAACACTGAAGCTTTCTTT.